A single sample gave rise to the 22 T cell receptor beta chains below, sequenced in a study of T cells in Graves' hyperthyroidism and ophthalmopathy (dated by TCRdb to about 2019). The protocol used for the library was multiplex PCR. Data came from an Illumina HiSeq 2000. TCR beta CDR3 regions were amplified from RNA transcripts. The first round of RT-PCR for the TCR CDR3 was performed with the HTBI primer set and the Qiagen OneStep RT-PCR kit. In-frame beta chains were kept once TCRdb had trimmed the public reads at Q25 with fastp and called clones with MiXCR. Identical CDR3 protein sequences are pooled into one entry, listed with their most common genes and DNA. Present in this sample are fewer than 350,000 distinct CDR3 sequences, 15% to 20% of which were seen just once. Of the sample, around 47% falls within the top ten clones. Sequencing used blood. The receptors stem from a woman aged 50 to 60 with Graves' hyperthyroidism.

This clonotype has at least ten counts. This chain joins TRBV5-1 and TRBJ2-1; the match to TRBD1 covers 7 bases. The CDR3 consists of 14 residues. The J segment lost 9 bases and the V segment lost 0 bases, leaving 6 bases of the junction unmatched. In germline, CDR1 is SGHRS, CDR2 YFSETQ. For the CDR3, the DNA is TGCGCCAGCAGCTTGGGAGCAGGGGGAAGTGAGCAGTTCTTC. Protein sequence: CASSLGAGGSEQFF.

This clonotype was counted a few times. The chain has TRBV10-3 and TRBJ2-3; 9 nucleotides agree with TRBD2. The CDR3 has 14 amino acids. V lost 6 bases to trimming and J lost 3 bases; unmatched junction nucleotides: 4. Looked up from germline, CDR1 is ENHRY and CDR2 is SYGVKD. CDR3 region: CAIRRGGDTDTQYF. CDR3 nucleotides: TGTGCCATCAGGCGGGGGGGCGATACAGATACGCAGTATTTT.

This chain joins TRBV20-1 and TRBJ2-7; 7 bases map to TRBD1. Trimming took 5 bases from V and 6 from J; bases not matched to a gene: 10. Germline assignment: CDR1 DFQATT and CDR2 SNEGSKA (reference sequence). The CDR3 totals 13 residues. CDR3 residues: CSAYTGEVGEQYF. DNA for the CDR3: TGCAGTGCTTATACAGGGGAAGTAGGCGAGCAGTACTTC.

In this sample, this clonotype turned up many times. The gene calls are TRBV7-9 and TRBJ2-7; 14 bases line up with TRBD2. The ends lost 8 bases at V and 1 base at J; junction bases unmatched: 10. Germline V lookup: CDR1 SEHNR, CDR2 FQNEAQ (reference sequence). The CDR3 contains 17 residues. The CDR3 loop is CASRGRRTSGGSYEQYF. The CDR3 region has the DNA TGTGCCAGCCGGGGGAGGAGGACTAGCGGGGGGTCCTACGAGCAGTACTTC.

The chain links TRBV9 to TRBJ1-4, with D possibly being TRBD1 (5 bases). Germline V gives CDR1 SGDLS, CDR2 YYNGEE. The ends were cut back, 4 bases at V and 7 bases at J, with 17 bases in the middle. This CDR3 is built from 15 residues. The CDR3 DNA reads TGTGCCAGCAGCCTTAGTCCGGAGGGGAGTGAAAAACTGTTTTTT. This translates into CASSLSPEGSEKLFF.

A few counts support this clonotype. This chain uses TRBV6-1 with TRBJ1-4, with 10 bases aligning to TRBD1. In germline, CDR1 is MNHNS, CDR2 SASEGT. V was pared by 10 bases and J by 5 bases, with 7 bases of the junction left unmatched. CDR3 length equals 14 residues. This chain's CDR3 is CATSPGQGNEKLFF. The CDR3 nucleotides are TGTGCCACCTCCCCGGGACAGGGGAATGAAAAACTGTTTTTT.

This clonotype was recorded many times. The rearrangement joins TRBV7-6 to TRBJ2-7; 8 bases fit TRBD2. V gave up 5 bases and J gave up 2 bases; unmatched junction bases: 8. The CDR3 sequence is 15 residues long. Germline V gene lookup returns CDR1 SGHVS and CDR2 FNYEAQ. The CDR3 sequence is CASSPAGGRTYEQYF. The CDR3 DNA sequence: TGTGCCAGCAGCCCAGCTGGCGGGAGGACCTACGAGCAGTACTTC.

The CDR3 DNA reads as TGTGCCAGCACCATATCGGCAGGGGCGTCCTACGAGCAGTACTTC. It encodes CASTISAGASYEQYF. This chain joins TRBV28 and TRBJ2-7; weak D call: TRBD1 (6 bases). Germline CDR1 reads MDHEN; CDR2 reads SYDVKM. The CDR3 loop spans 15 amino acids. Deletions cut 7 bases from V and 1 base from J, with 17 bases between.

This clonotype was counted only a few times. CDR3 amino acids: CASSYQANTGELFF. As DNA, the CDR3 is TGTGCCAGCAGCTATCAGGCGAACACCGGGGAGCTGTTTTTT. V is TRBV7-9 and J is TRBJ2-2; D is unclear. The CDR3 sequence is 14 residues long. Trimming removed 4 bases from V and 0 bases from J, with 6 bases in between. Germline V CDR1 and CDR2: SEHNR, FQNEAQ (reference sequence).

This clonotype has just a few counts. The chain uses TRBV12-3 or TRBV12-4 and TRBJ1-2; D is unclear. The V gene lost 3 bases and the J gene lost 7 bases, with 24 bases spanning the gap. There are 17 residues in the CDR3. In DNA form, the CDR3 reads TGTGCCAGCAGTTTCGTTCGGTTGGGCCGGGATCCCGGTGGCTACACCTTC. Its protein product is CASSFVRLGRDPGGYTF.

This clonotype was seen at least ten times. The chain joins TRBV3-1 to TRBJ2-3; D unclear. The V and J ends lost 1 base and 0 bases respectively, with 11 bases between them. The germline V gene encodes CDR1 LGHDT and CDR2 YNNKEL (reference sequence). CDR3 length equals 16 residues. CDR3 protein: CASSQGTLTSTDTQYF. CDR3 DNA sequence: TGTGCCAGCAGCCAAGGTACGCTAACTAGCACAGATACGCAGTATTTT.

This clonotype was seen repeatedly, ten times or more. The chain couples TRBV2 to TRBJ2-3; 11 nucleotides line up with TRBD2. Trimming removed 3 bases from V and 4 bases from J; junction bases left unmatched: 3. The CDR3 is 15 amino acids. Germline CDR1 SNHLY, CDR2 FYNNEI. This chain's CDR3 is CASSDGGLAADTQYF. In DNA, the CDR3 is TGTGCCAGCAGTGATGGGGGACTAGCGGCAGATACGCAGTATTTT.

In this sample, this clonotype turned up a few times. The CDR3 loop reads CASSQDPGNGYTF. Here the CDR3 DNA reads TGCGCCAGCAGCCAAGATCCAGGGAATGGCTACACCTTC. V gene TRBV4-1 combines with J gene TRBJ1-2; TRBD1 is a possible D gene (5 bases). The CDR3 length is 13 residues. V lost 0 bases to trimming and J lost 6 bases, with 8 bases between them. Germline V CDR1 and CDR2: MGHRA, YSYEKL.

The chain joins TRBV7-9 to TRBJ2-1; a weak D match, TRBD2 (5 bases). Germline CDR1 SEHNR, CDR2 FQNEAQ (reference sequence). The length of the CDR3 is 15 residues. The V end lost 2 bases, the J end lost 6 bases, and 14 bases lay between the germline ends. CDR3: CASSLILGGVNEQFF. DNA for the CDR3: TGTGCCAGCAGCTTAATTCTAGGAGGAGTCAATGAGCAGTTCTTC.

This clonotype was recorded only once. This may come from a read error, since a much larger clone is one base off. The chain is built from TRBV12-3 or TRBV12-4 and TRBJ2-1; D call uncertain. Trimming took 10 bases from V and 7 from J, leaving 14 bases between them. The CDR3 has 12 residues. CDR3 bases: TGTGCCAATGGACCTCGCAGGAATGAGCAGTTCTTC. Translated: CANGPRRNEQFF.

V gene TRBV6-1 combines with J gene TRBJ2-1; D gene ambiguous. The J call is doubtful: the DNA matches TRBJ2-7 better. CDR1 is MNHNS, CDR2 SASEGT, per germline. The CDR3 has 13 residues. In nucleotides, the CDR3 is TGTGCCAGCAGTCTAGTCTCCTACAATGAGCAGTACGTC. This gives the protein CASSLVSYNEQYV.

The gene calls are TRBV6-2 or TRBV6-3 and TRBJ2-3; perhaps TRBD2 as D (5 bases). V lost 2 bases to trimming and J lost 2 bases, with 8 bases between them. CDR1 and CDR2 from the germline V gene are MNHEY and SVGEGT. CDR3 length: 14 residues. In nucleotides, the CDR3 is TGTGCCAGCAGTTACGGCGGGTACACAGATACGCAGTATTTT. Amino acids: CASSYGGYTDTQYF.

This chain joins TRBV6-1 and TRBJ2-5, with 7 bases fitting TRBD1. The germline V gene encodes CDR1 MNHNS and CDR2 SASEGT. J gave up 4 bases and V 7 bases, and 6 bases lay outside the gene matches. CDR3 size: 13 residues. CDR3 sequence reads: CASTLDRVETQYF. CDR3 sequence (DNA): TGTGCCAGCACCCTCGACAGGGTAGAGACCCAGTACTTC.

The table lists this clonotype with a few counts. CDR3 in amino acids: CASSVEGSGLTEAFF. The CDR3 DNA sequence: TGTGCCAGCAGCGTAGAGGGGTCGGGGCTCACTGAAGCTTTCTTT. The rearrangement joins TRBV9 to TRBJ1-1, with D possibly matching TRBD1 (5 bases). In germline, CDR1 is SGDLS, CDR2 YYNGEE. Trimming stripped 0 bases from V and 4 bases from J, with 13 bases between. This CDR3 contains 15 residues. Supplemented by reference TRBV9 and TRBJ1-1, the full variable domain reads DSGVTQTPKHLITATGQRVTLRCSPRSGDLSVYWYQQSLDQGLQFLIQYYNGEERAKGNILERFSAQQFPDLHSELNLSSLELGDSALYFCASSVEGSGLTEAFFGQGTRLTVV.

The CDR3 nucleotides are TGTGCCACCAGCGACAGGGACTATAATTCACCCCTCCACTTT. Translated, it gives CATSDRDYNSPLHF. The genes are TRBV15 and TRBJ1-6; 7 bases are a match to TRBD1. The CDR3 is made up of 14 amino acids. Germline-derived CDR1 and CDR2 are LNHNV and YYDKDF (reference sequence). J was trimmed by 3 bases and V by 5 bases; bases with no gene match: 1.

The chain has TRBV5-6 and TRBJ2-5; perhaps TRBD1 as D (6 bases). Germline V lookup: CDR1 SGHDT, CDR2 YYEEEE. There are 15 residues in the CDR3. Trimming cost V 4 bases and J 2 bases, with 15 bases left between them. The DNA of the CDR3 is TGTGCCAGCAGCCACCCGTCAGGGGCACAAGAGACCCAGTACTTC. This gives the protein CASSHPSGAQETQYF.

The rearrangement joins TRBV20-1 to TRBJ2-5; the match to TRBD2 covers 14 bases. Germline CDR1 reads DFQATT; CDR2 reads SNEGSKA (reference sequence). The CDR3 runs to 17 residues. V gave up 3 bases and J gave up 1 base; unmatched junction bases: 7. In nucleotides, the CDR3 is TGCAGTGCTAGGGGCCTGGGGACTAGCGGGAGCCAAGAGACCCAGTACTTC. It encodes CSARGLGTSGSQETQYF.